This TCR beta chain was sequenced in a study of blood T cell repertoires in COVID-19. Turning to the study itself: The study drew acute and convalescent COVID-19 samples from the United States, Italy and Spain. Sources were T cells, B-cell-depleted T cells, or PBMCs; the material itself was cDNA or gDNA.

Germline CDR1 SNHLY, CDR2 FYNNEI. Trimming removed 0 bases from V and 7 bases from J, with 13 bases in between. The CDR3 length is 14 residues. Original data processing: The assay estimated nucleated cells by amplifying reference gene primers. Here immunoSEQ multiplex PCR was the method, and the copy in TCRdb shows in-frame clones only, minus some. V, J and clone size were drawn from that table, and D and trimming were deduced from the DNA. The profile shows fewer than 200,000 clones, 84% of them singletons. The TCR was taken from a man in his forties who had recovered from COVID-19. V and J are TRBV2 and TRBJ2-7; D remains unclear. The material sequenced was peripheral blood. The CDR3 loop reads CASSEASRTGEQYF. The CDR3, as DNA: TGTGCCAGCAGTGAAGCTTCACGAACGGGTGAGCAGTACTTC.